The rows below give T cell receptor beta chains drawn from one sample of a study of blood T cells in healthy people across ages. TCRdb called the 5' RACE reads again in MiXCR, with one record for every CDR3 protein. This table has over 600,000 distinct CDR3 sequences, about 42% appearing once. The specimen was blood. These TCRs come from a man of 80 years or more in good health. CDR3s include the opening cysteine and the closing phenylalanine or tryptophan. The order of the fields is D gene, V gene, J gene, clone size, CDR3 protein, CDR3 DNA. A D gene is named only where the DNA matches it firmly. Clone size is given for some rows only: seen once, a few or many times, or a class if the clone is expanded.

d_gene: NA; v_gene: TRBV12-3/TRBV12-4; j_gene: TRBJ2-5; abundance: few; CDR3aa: CASNPGLTGTQYF; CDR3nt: TGTGCCAGCAATCCGGGACTGACGGGGACCCAGTACTTC
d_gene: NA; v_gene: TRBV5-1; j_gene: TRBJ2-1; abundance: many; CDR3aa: CASCLGAGQVPSAYEQFF; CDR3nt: TGCGCCAGCTGCCTCGGGGCGGGGCAGGTGCCCTCTGCTTATGAGCAGTTCTTC
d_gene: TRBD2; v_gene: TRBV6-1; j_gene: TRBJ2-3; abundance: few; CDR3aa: CASSESGLATDTQYF; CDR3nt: TGTGCCAGCAGTGAATCGGGACTAGCGACAGATACGCAGTATTTT
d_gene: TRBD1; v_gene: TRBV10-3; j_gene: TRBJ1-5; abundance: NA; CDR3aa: CAISADRGNQPQHF; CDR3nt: TGTGCCATCAGTGCGGACAGGGGCAATCAGCCCCAGCATTTT
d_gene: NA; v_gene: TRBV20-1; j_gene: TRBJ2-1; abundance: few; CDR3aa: CSARRDANNEQFF; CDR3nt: TGCAGTGCTAGACGGGACGCTAACAATGAGCAGTTCTTC
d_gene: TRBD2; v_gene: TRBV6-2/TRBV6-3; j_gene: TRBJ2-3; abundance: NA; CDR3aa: CASSRGLGSGAQYF; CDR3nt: TGTGCCAGCAGTCGGGGACTAGGGTCTGGGGCGCAGTATTTT
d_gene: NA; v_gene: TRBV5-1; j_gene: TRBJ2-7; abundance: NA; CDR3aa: CASSLEGTSREQYF; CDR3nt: TGCGCCAGCAGCTTGGAGGGGACCAGCCGCGAGCAGTACTTC
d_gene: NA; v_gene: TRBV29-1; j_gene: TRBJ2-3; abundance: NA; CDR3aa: CSATTFRADTQYF; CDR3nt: TGCAGCGCCACCACGTTCCGGGCAGATACGCAGTATTTT
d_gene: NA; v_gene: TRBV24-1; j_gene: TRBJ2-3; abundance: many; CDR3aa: CATSDWVSTDTQYF; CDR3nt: TGTGCCACCAGTGATTGGGTTAGCACAGATACGCAGTATTTT
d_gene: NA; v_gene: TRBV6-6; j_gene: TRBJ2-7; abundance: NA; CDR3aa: CASGPQLGSYEQYF; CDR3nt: TGTGCCAGCGGGCCCCAACTGGGTTCCTACGAGCAGTACTTC
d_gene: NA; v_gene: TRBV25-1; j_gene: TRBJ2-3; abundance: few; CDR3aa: CASSESDFTDTQYF; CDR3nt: TGTGCCAGCAGTGAATCCGACTTCACAGATACGCAGTATTTT
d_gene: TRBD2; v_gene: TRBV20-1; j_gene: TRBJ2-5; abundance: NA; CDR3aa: CSASVVRLAQETQYF; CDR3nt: TGCAGTGCTAGTGTCGTGAGACTAGCCCAAGAGACCCAGTACTTC
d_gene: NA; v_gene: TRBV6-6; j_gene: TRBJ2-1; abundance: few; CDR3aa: CASSYRGDYGYNEQFF; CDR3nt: TGTGCCAGCAGTTACCGCGGCGACTACGGCTACAATGAGCAGTTCTTC
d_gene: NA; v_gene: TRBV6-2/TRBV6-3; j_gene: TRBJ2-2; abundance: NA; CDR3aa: CASSPGVGTGELFF; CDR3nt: TGTGCCAGCAGTCCGGGGGTTGGTACCGGGGAGCTGTTTTTT
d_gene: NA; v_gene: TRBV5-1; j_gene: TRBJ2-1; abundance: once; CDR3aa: CASSLGEPHNEQFF; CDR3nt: TGCGCCAGCAGCTTGGGAGAACCCCACAATGAGCAGTTCTTC
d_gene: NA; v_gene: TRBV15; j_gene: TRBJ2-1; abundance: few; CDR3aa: CATSGLARAEQFF; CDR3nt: TGTGCCACCAGCGGGTTGGCCCGGGCTGAGCAGTTCTTC
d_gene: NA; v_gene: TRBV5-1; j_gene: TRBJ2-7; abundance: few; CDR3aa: CASSLGAHEQYF; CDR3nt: TGCGCCAGCAGCTTGGGCGCCCACGAGCAGTACTTC
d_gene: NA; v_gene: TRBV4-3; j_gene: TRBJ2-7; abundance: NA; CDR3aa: CASSRDRIADVSYEQYF; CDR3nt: TGCGCCAGCAGCCGAGATAGGATCGCAGACGTGAGTTACGAGCAGTACTTC
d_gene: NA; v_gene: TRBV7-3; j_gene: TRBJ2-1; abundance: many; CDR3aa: CASSLTRDNEQFF; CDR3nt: TGTGCCAGCAGCTTAACCAGAGACAATGAGCAGTTCTTC
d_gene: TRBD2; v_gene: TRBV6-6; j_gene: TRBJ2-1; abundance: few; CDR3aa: CASSYPGGVGEGHEQFF; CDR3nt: TGTGCCAGCAGTTACCCGGGGGGGGTAGGGGAGGGCCATGAGCAGTTCTTC
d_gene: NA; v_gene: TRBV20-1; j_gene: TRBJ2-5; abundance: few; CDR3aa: CSASVRQKQETQYF; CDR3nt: TGCAGTGCTAGTGTTCGACAGAAACAAGAGACCCAGTACTTC
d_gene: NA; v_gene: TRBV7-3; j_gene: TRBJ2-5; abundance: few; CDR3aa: CASSSGQKETQYF; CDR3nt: TGTGCCAGCAGCTCTGGGCAGAAAGAGACCCAGTACTTC
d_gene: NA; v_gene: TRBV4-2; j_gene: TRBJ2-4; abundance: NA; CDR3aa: CASSQESTLAKNIQYF; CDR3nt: TGTGCCAGCAGCCAAGAGAGTACCCTAGCCAAAAACATTCAGTACTTC
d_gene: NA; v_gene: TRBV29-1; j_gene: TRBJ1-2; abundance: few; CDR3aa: CSVEDSAGLYGYTF; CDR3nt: TGCAGCGTTGAAGATTCCGCCGGGCTTTATGGCTACACCTTC
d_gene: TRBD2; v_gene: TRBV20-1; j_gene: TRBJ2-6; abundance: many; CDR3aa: CSARVKLAGPGANVLTF; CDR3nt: TGCAGTGCTAGAGTTAAACTAGCGGGACCTGGGGCCAACGTCCTGACTTTC
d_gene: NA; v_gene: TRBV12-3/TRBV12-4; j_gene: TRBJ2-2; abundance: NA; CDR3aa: CASSLLATGTGELFF; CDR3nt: TGTGCCAGCAGTTTGTTGGCTACCGGCACCGGGGAGCTGTTTTTT
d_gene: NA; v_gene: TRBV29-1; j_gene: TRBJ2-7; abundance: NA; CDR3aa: CSVDGQGTYNEQYF; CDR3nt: TGCAGCGTTGATGGGCAGGGGACGTACAATGAGCAGTACTTC
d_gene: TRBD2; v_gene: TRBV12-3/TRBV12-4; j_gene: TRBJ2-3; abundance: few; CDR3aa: CASSFVAGRADTQYF; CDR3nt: TGTGCCAGCAGTTTTGTAGCGGGGCGCGCAGATACGCAGTATTTT
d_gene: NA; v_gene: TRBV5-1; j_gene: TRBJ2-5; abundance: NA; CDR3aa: CASSSGQFQETQYF; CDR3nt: TGCGCCAGCAGCTCCGGACAATTCCAAGAGACCCAGTACTTC
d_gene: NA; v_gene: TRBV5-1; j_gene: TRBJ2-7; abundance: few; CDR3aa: CASSRISGSRDEQYF; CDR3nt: TGCGCCAGCAGCCGCATTAGCGGTAGCCGAGACGAGCAGTACTTC
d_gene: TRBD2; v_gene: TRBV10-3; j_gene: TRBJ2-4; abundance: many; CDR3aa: CAISEERETDIQYF; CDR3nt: TGTGCCATCAGTGAGGAGCGGGAGACAGACATTCAGTACTTC
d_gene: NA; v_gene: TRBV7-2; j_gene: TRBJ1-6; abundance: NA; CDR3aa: CASSPEKGSYNSPLHF; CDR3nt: TGTGCCAGCAGCCCCGAAAAGGGGAGTTATAATTCACCCCTCCACTTT
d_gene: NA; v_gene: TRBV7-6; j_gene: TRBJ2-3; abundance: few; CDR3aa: CASSSSKRAGDTQYF; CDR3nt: TGTGCCAGCAGCTCATCTAAGCGGGCTGGAGATACGCAGTATTTT
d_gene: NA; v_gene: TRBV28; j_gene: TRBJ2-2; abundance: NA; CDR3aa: CASSLSTLAGELFF; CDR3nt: TGTGCCAGCAGTTTATCGACGTTGGCCGGGGAGCTGTTTTTT
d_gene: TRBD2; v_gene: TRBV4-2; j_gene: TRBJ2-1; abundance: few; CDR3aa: CASSQYGTSGDNEQFF; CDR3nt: TGTGCCAGCAGCCAGTACGGGACTAGCGGGGACAATGAGCAGTTCTTC
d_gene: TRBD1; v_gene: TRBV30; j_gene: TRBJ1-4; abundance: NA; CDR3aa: CAYDRDNEKLFF; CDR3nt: TGTGCCTACGACAGGGATAATGAAAAACTGTTTTTT
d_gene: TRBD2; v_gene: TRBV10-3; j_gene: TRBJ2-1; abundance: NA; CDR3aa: CAIRGDSGGVFDEQFF; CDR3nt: TGTGCCATCCGGGGGGACAGCGGGGGGGTGTTTGATGAGCAGTTCTTC
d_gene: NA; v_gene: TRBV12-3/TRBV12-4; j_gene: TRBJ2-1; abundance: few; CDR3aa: CASSGTAVRGNEQFF; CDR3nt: TGTGCCAGCAGCGGGACGGCGGTTCGAGGCAATGAGCAGTTCTTC
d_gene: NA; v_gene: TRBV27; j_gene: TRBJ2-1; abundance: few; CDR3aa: CASSLRASVTYNEQFF; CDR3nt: TGTGCCAGCAGTTTACGGGCTAGCGTAACCTACAATGAGCAGTTCTTC
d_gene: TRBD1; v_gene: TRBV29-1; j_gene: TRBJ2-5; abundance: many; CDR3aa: CSVRQGRETQYF; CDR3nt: TGCAGCGTTCGACAGGGTCGGGAGACCCAGTACTTC
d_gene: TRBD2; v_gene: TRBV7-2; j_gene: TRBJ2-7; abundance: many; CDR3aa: CASSLDKGTSGSHEQYF; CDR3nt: TGTGCCAGCAGCTTGGATAAGGGGACTAGCGGGAGCCACGAGCAGTACTTC
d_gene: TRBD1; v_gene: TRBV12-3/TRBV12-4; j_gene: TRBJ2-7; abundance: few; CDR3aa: CASSFGRQGPGEQYF; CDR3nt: TGTGCCAGCAGTTTCGGTCGACAGGGTCCTGGCGAGCAGTACTTC
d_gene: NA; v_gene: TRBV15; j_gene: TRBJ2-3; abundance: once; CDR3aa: CATSRGNLIQGVGDTQYF; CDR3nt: TGTGCCACCAGCAGAGGCAATTTGATACAGGGTGTTGGAGATACGCAGTATTTT
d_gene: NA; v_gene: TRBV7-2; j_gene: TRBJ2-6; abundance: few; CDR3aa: CASSLRGVSGANVLTF; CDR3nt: TGTGCCAGCAGCTTAAGGGGAGTCTCTGGGGCCAACGTCCTGACTTTC
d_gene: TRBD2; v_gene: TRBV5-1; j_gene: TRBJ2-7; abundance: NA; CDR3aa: CASSPGTSATDYEQYF; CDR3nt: TGCGCCAGCAGCCCTGGGACTAGCGCTACAGATTACGAGCAGTACTTC
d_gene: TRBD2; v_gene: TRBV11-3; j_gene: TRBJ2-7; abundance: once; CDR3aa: CASSLEGASGRKDNEQYF; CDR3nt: TGTGCCAGCAGCTTAGAAGGGGCAAGCGGGAGGAAAGACAATGAGCAGTACTTC
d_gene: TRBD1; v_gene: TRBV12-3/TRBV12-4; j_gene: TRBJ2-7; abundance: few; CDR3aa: CASSLIFSLGQGDSYEQYF; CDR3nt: TGTGCCAGCAGTTTAATCTTTTCTTTGGGACAGGGGGACTCCTACGAGCAGTACTTC
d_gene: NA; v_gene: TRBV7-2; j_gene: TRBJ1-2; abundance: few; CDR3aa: CASSLEAAGEGYGYTF; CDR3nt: TGTGCCAGCAGTTTAGAGGCGGCAGGGGAAGGCTATGGCTACACCTTC
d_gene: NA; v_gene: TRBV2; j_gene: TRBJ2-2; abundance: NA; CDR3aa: CASSEKGIETGELFF; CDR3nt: TGTGCCAGCAGTGAAAAAGGAATTGAAACCGGGGAGCTGTTTTTT
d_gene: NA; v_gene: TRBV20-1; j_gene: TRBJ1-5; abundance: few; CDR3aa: CSALKGLVNQPQHF; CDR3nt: TGCAGTGCCCTTAAAGGGCTCGTCAATCAGCCCCAGCATTTT
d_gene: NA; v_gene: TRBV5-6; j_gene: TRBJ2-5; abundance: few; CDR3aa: CASSLLWQVRTETQYF; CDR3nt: TGTGCCAGCAGCTTGCTGTGGCAGGTTCGAACGGAGACCCAGTACTTC
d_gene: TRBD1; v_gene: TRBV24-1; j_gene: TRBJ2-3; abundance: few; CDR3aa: CATSDKTGGADTQYF; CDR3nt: TGTGCCACCAGTGATAAAACAGGGGGCGCAGATACGCAGTATTTT